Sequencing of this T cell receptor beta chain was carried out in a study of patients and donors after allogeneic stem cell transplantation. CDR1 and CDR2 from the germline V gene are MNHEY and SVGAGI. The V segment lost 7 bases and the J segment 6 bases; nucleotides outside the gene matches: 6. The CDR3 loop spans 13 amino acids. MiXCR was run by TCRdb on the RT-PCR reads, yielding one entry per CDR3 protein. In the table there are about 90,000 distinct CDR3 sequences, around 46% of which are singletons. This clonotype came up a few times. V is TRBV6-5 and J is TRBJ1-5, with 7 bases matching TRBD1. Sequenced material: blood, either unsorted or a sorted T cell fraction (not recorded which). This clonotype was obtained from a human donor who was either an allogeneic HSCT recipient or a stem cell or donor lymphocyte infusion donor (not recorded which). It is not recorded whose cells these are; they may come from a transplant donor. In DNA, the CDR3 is TGTGCCAGCAAGGGGGCGGCGGGTCAGCCCCAGCATTTT. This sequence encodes CASKGAAGQPQHF.